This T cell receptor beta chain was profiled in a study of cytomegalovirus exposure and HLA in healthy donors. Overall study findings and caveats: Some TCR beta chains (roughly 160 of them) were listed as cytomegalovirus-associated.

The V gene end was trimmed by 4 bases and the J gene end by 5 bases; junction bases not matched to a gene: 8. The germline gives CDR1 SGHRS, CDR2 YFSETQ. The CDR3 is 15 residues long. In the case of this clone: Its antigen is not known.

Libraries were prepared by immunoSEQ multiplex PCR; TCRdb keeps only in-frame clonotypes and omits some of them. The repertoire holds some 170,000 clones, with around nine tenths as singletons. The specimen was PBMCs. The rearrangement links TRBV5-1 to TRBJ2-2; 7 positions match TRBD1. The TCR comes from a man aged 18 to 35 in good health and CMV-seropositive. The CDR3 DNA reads TGCGCCAGCAGCACCCGACAGGGAAGTACCGGGGAGCTGTTTTTT. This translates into CASSTRQGSTGELFF.